This entry lists 8 T cell receptor beta chains sequenced from one sample in a study of blood T cells in healthy people across ages. Primers used in a second PCR of about 6 to 12 cycles were a sample-barcoded 5' primer and a J-beta primer mix. TCRdb re-derived calls from the 5' RACE reads in MiXCR, one entry per CDR3 protein. The sample has around 1.7 million distinct CDR3 sequences, 28% seen once; the top ten hold less than 9.5%. What was sequenced was blood. The receptor source for this set is a woman in her 30s in good health.

In this sample, this clonotype turned up a few times. The chain carries TRBV29-1 and TRBJ2-5; 11 nucleotides match TRBD2. Germline V gene lookup returns CDR1 SQVTM and CDR2 ANQGSEA. This CDR3 has 14 residues. V was pared by 3 bases and J by 4 bases, with 4 bases of the junction left unmatched. The CDR3 spells CSVDRSGGGETQYF. The DNA for the CDR3 is TGCAGCGTTGACCGTAGCGGGGGGGGAGAGACCCAGTACTTC.

In its sample, this clonotype was seen a few times. The rearrangement joins TRBV21-1 to TRBJ1-2; TRBD1, the table's D call, was not compared with the DNA. TRBV21-1 is shown as a pseudogene. This CDR3 is built from 17 residues. CDR3 sequence (DNA): TGTGCCAGCAGCAAATCTAAGGGGGGATCGCCCCTCTATGGCTACACCTTC. Protein sequence: CASSKSKGGSPLYGYTF.

This chain joins TRBV12-3 or TRBV12-4 and TRBJ2-6, with D perhaps TRBD1 or TRBD2 (5 bases each). The CDR3 sequence is 16 residues long. V lost 6 bases and J 0 bases, leaving 12 bases between the germline ends. This CDR3 reads CASSPGAPSGANVLTF. The DNA of the CDR3 is TGTGCCAGCAGCCCCGGGGCGCCCTCTGGGGCCAACGTCCTGACTTTC.

The chain couples TRBV20-1 to TRBJ1-6; perhaps TRBD1 as D (5 bases). V was cut by 3 bases and J by 6 bases, with 15 bases left in between. This CDR3 contains 15 residues. Germline V gene lookup returns CDR1 DFQATT and CDR2 SNEGSKA (reference sequence). CDR3 sequence reads: CSASAGRRVNSPLHF. DNA for the CDR3: TGCAGTGCTAGCGCAGGGCGACGGGTTAATTCACCCCTCCACTTT.

In this sample, this clonotype turned up a few times. The CDR3 nucleotides read TGCAGTGCTCCCAGGGGTGGCAGCTACGCGGAGCAGTTCTTC. Translating it yields CSAPRGGSYAEQFF. The rearrangement uses TRBV20-1 and TRBJ2-1; the D gene is possibly TRBD1 (6 bases). Germline V gene data show CDR1 as DFQATT and CDR2 as SNEGSKA (reference sequence). The CDR3 contains 14 residues. The ends were cut back, 5 bases at V and 10 bases at J, with 21 bases in the middle.

The V call is TRBV3-1, the J call TRBJ2-5; D may match TRBD1 or TRBD2 (6 bases each). Germline values: CDR1 LGHDT, CDR2 YNNKEL (reference sequence). Between the trimmed V and J ends, which lost 9 bases and 11 bases, there was a span of 19 bases. The CDR3 spans 12 residues. CDR3 sequence reads: CASQGTAYAQYF. The CDR3 coding sequence is TGTGCCAGTCAGGGGACTGCCTACGCGCAGTACTTC.

Details on this clonotype: The conserved phenylalanine or tryptophan is not found at the CDR3 terminus, so this likely reflects a read error. The chain recombines TRBV20-1 with TRBJ2-1, with TRBD2 identical over 8 bases. J was trimmed by 8 bases and V by 1 base; bases with no gene match: 4. CDR3 size: 13 residues. CDR1 is DFQATT and CDR2 is SNEGSKA in the germline V gene (reference sequence). DNA for the CDR3: TGCAGTGCTAGAGTTAAGCGGGAGTATGAGCAGTTCTGC. Its protein is CSARVKREYEQFC.

The chain joins TRBV20-1 to TRBJ1-2; maybe TRBD1 (6 bases). Germline values: CDR1 DFQATT, CDR2 SNEGSKA (reference sequence). V was pared by 7 bases and J by 3 bases, with 24 bases between. This CDR3 contains 16 residues. The CDR3 DNA follows: TGCAGTGTTCATAACACCATGGACAGCTCGGACTATGGCTACACCTTC. Its translation is CSVHNTMDSSDYGYTF.